These T cell receptor beta chains were read from a single sample in a study of T cells expressing NK-cell markers. Reanalyzing the 5' RACE reads, TCRdb keeps one entry per CDR3 protein, without DNA. This sample's clone table lists some 300,000 distinct CDR3 sequences. The material sequenced was blood T cells: a sorted CD56 or NKG2C T cell subset, CD4+ or CD8+ T cells, or bulk PBMC T cells (not recorded which). These receptors were taken from a man younger than 30 in good health. CDR3s include the opening cysteine and the closing phenylalanine or tryptophan.

J: TRBJ2-1; V: TRBV18; CDR3: CASSPTSGKRSSYNEQFF
J: TRBJ2-7; V: TRBV7-2; CDR3: CASSSQLTYEQYF
J: TRBJ2-7; V: TRBV5-4; CDR3: CASSLYRGPYEQYF
J: TRBJ2-7; V: TRBV20-1; CDR3: CSADKGVGYEQYF
J: TRBJ2-7; V: TRBV7-2; CDR3: CASRSPASSYEQYF
J: TRBJ2-1; V: TRBV12-3/TRBV12-4; CDR3: CASSFGVGEQFF
J: TRBJ2-7; V: TRBV11-2; CDR3: CASSLDMGRYEQYF
J: TRBJ2-5; V: TRBV5-5; CDR3: CASSLAGRGGGQETQYF
J: TRBJ1-3; V: TRBV25-1; CDR3: CASSERSGNTIYF
J: TRBJ2-7; V: TRBV28; CDR3: CASTMGGIAGAGEQYF
J: TRBJ1-6; V: TRBV9; CDR3: CASSVGGQAPGSPLHF
J: TRBJ2-7; V: TRBV12-3/TRBV12-4; CDR3: CASSLTVAGEQYF
J: TRBJ1-5; V: TRBV12-3/TRBV12-4; CDR3: CASTTRVPGVNQPQHF
J: TRBJ2-4; V: TRBV27; CDR3: CASSLGRGKNIQYF
J: TRBJ1-5; V: TRBV12-3/TRBV12-4; CDR3: CASSSRTGGSKQPQHF
J: TRBJ2-6; V: TRBV4-3; CDR3: CASSQDFGTVSPGANVLTF
J: TRBJ2-1; V: TRBV4-2; CDR3: CASSPRIDSYNEQFF
J: TRBJ2-3; V: TRBV29-1; CDR3: CSVEGRPGDTQYF
J: TRBJ2-1; V: TRBV12-3/TRBV12-4; CDR3: CASSLAWGQGVFF
J: TRBJ1-1; V: TRBV18; CDR3: CASLTKQAGTEAFF
J: TRBJ2-7; V: TRBV20-1; CDR3: CSARDLPEGTSDYEQYF
J: TRBJ2-5; V: TRBV4-2; CDR3: CASSRDQGSETQYF
J: TRBJ1-6; V: TRBV14; CDR3: CASSQDRASPLHF
J: TRBJ1-2; V: TRBV6-5; CDR3: CASSYGAESYGYTF
J: TRBJ1-2; V: TRBV12-3/TRBV12-4; CDR3: CASSPEGLGGYTF
J: TRBJ2-2; V: TRBV29-1; CDR3: CSVEEPNRERTGELFF
J: TRBJ2-5; V: TRBV18; CDR3: CASSPRDGQETQYF
J: TRBJ1-5; V: TRBV19; CDR3: CASSRNPDRGGDQPQHF
J: TRBJ1-1; V: TRBV7-2; CDR3: CASRRRRNTEAFF
J: TRBJ2-5; V: TRBV5-1; CDR3: CASSDGGPQYF
J: TRBJ2-4; V: TRBV4-1; CDR3: CASSPPTSGILAKNIQYF
J: TRBJ2-1; V: TRBV7-2; CDR3: CASSSLPGLAGVSEQFF
J: TRBJ1-1; V: TRBV5-1; CDR3: CASSPAGQRHTEAFF
J: TRBJ2-3; V: TRBV7-8; CDR3: CASSPGLAGFTDTQYF
J: TRBJ2-1; V: TRBV9; CDR3: CASSVDAYNEQFF
J: TRBJ2-1; V: TRBV11-2; CDR3: CASSHTEDEQFF
J: TRBJ2-6; V: TRBV5-1; CDR3: CASSSDRAGANVLTF
J: TRBJ2-7; V: TRBV29-1; CDR3: CSVAKRSYEQYF
J: TRBJ2-1; V: TRBV11-2; CDR3: CASSLVTVTNNEQFF